The rows below give T cell receptor beta chains drawn from one sample of a study of T cell responses to AZD1222 COVID-19 vaccine. Clones were read by immunoSEQ multiplex PCR, and TCRdb kept only the in-frame ones, dropping some. Of 130,000 or so clones listed, roughly 90% are singletons. The sequenced sample was peripheral blood, obtained on day 0 of AZD1222 vaccination. The receptors derive from an adult in good health. Both conserved end residues are part of each CDR3. The D gene is left open where the match is weak. Only some rows state a clone size, as once, few, many or a class for expanded clones.

clone size	D gene	J gene	V gene	CDR3 DNA	CDR3 protein
few	TRBD2	TRBJ2-7	TRBV6-2/TRBV6-3	TGTGCCAGCAGTTACTCAATCTCCGCGGGAGTTAGGTACGAGCAGTACTTC	CASSYSISAGVRYEQYF
.	.	TRBJ2-1	TRBV15	TGTGCCACCAGCAGTCGAATGTCCCATGAGCAGTTCTTC	CATSSRMSHEQFF
.	TRBD1	TRBJ1-2	TRBV28	TGTGCCAGCAGTTCCCCTGGACAGGGGCACTATGGCTACACCTTC	CASSSPGQGHYGYTF
.	.	TRBJ1-1	TRBV7-9	TGTGCCAGCAGCCTGGAGGGAGGGGGCACTGAAGCTTTCTTT	CASSLEGGGTEAFF
.	.	TRBJ1-5	TRBV4-3	TGCGCCAGCAGCCAAGATTCAGGGGTGGGCAATCAGCCCCAGCATTTT	CASSQDSGVGNQPQHF
.	.	TRBJ1-2	TRBV7-2	TGTGCCAGCAGCATAGGTACTAACTATGGCTACACCTTC	CASSIGTNYGYTF
.	TRBD2	TRBJ2-1	TRBV18	TGTGCCAGCTCACCGACTAGCGGGAGGGCGAATGAGCAGTTCTTC	CASSPTSGRANEQFF
.	.	TRBJ2-1	TRBV28	TGTGCCAGCAGCCTCACGTCGGGGTGGAGGAGCTCCTACAATGAGCAGTTCTTC	CASSLTSGWRSSYNEQFF
.	TRBD2	TRBJ2-3	TRBV27	TGTGCCAGCAGTTCCTTTTTTAACAGCGGGGGGGCCACAGATACGCAGTATTTT	CASSSFFNSGGATDTQYF
.	TRBD1	TRBJ1-2	TRBV28	TGTGCCAGCAGTTTAGCCGGGACAGCAAACTACTATGGCTACACCTTC	CASSLAGTANYYGYTF
.	.	TRBJ1-5	TRBV5-5	TGTGCCAGCAGCTTGGTTCAGGCTGACCGGCCCCAGCATTTT	CASSLVQADRPQHF
.	.	TRBJ2-1	TRBV21-1	TGTGCCAGCAGCAAAAGGGGCCGCAGGACCGTCAGCTCCTACAATGAGCAGTTCTTC	CASSKRGRRTVSSYNEQFF